These T cell receptor beta chains were read from a single sample in a study of CD8+CD57+ T cells in acquired aplastic anemia. TCRdb fed the reads into MiXCR, producing one record per CDR3 protein. The table shows around 250,000 distinct CDR3 sequences, with approximately 79% occurring only once. The sample consisted of sorted CD4+, CD8+, or CD8+CD57+ T cells (not recorded which) from PBMCs. The receptors shown here come from a human donor with aplastic anemia. The CDR3 runs from the conserved cysteine through the conserved F or W. Each record gives: V gene, clone size, D gene, J gene, CDR3 DNA, CDR3 protein. A D gene is named only where the DNA matches it firmly. For some rows the clone size is stated as once, few or many, or as a class when expanded; others skip it.

v_gene: TRBV3-1; abundance: NA; d_gene: NA; j_gene: TRBJ2-3; CDR3nt: TGTGCCAGCAGCCCCCCCCCCGGAAGGGGCTCAGATACGCAGTATTTT; CDR3aa: CASSPPPGRGSDTQYF
v_gene: TRBV5-4; abundance: once; d_gene: TRBD2; j_gene: TRBJ2-6; CDR3nt: TGTGCCAGCAGCTTTACTAGCGGGGGCTCTGGGGCCAACGTCCTGACTTTC; CDR3aa: CASSFTSGGSGANVLTF
v_gene: TRBV10-3; abundance: NA; d_gene: NA; j_gene: TRBJ1-2; CDR3nt: TGTGCCAGCAGACCTGTGGGCGTCGACATGCTTGGCTACACCTTC; CDR3aa: CASRPVGVDMLGYTF
v_gene: TRBV7-2; abundance: NA; d_gene: NA; j_gene: TRBJ2-1; CDR3nt: TGTGCCAGCAGCTTAGAGGGAGGTCCACAAAGCTGGAGGCAGTTCTTC; CDR3aa: CASSLEGGPQSWRQFF
v_gene: TRBV7-9; abundance: NA; d_gene: TRBD2; j_gene: TRBJ2-1; CDR3nt: TGTGCCAGCAGACAGGGACTAGCGAGAAGCCTGGCCTTC; CDR3aa: CASRQGLARSLAF
v_gene: TRBV20-1; abundance: NA; d_gene: NA; j_gene: TRBJ1-2; CDR3nt: TGCAGTGCCCCTATGTTAGGGAGGGACGGGCTCGTATATGGCTACACCTTC; CDR3aa: CSAPMLGRDGLVYGYTF
v_gene: TRBV15; abundance: NA; d_gene: TRBD2; j_gene: TRBJ2-1; CDR3nt: TGTGCCAGCAGCACCCGGGGGGGGGTGGAGGAGCAGTTCTTC; CDR3aa: CASSTRGGVEEQFF
v_gene: TRBV5-1; abundance: NA; d_gene: NA; j_gene: TRBJ2-1; CDR3nt: TGCGCCAGCAGCCACGGAGGGGGCTACGGTCAGGATGAGCAGTTCTTC; CDR3aa: CASSHGGGYGQDEQFF
v_gene: TRBV7-8; abundance: NA; d_gene: TRBD2; j_gene: TRBJ2-7; CDR3nt: TGTGCCAGCAGCTTGGTAGGGACTACCTATAACGAGCAGTACTTC; CDR3aa: CASSLVGTTYNEQYF
v_gene: TRBV5-1; abundance: NA; d_gene: NA; j_gene: TRBJ2-2; CDR3nt: TGCGTCAGCAGCCCAACTACAGGGACCGGGGAGCTGTTTTTT; CDR3aa: CVSSPTTGTGELFF
v_gene: TRBV15; abundance: once; d_gene: NA; j_gene: TRBJ2-1; CDR3nt: TGTGGCAAGGGGGGCGGAAACGGTCAGGATGAGCAGTTCTTC; CDR3aa: CGKGGGNGQDEQFF
v_gene: TRBV4-2; abundance: NA; d_gene: NA; j_gene: TRBJ2-5; CDR3nt: TGTGCCAGCAGCCAAGACGGCCGCGGTCAAGAGACCCAGTACTTC; CDR3aa: CASSQDGRGQETQYF
v_gene: TRBV7-9; abundance: NA; d_gene: TRBD2; j_gene: TRBJ2-3; CDR3nt: TGTGCCAGCGGGCTCGGAGCGGGAGACACAGATACGCAGTTT; CDR3aa: CASGLGAGDTDTQF
v_gene: TRBV14; abundance: NA; d_gene: TRBD1; j_gene: TRBJ1-2; CDR3nt: TGTGCCAGCAGGCTACAGGGGGCAGAGTATGGCTACACCTTC; CDR3aa: CASRLQGAEYGYTF
v_gene: TRBV10-3; abundance: NA; d_gene: NA; j_gene: TRBJ1-5; CDR3nt: TGTGCCATCAGCGAGGGAAGCACAGAGCCGCAGCATTTT; CDR3aa: CAISEGSTEPQHF
v_gene: TRBV5-5; abundance: NA; d_gene: NA; j_gene: TRBJ1-2; CDR3nt: TGTGCCAGTAGTGGGGAACTAGGAGGTGGCTACACCTTC; CDR3aa: CASSGELGGGYTF
v_gene: TRBV7-6; abundance: NA; d_gene: NA; j_gene: TRBJ2-3; CDR3nt: TGTGCCAGCAGCTCTACTACAGGGAGCGAAGCGCTCTTTTTT; CDR3aa: CASSSTTGSEALFF
v_gene: TRBV15; abundance: once; d_gene: NA; j_gene: TRBJ2-5; CDR3nt: TGTGCCACCAGCAGAGGCGGCCTGCACGAGACCCAGTACTTC; CDR3aa: CATSRGGLHETQYF
v_gene: TRBV7-9; abundance: NA; d_gene: NA; j_gene: TRBJ2-3; CDR3nt: TGTGCCAGCAGCTTACCAGGAAGTCGCGGGACGGATGAGTTT; CDR3aa: CASSLPGSRGTDEF
v_gene: TRBV2; abundance: NA; d_gene: NA; j_gene: TRBJ1-1; CDR3nt: TGTGCCAGCAGATACGTGATAACCCGCGAGGAAGCTTTCTTT; CDR3aa: CASRYVITREEAFF
v_gene: TRBV11-1; abundance: NA; d_gene: NA; j_gene: TRBJ1-6; CDR3nt: TGTGCCAGCAGCTTAGAGGGGATGGGTCCGGATTCACCCCTCCACTTT; CDR3aa: CASSLEGMGPDSPLHF
v_gene: TRBV5-1; abundance: NA; d_gene: TRBD2; j_gene: TRBJ2-3; CDR3nt: TGCGCCAGCAGCTTAGGGGCGGGGGGCTCAGATACGCAGTATTTT; CDR3aa: CASSLGAGGSDTQYF
v_gene: TRBV20-1; abundance: few; d_gene: TRBD2; j_gene: TRBJ2-1; CDR3nt: TGCAGTGCCACCGGGACTAGCGGGAGTAGGGATGAGCAGTTCTTC; CDR3aa: CSATGTSGSRDEQFF
v_gene: TRBV7-8; abundance: NA; d_gene: NA; j_gene: TRBJ1-6; CDR3nt: TGTGCCAGCAGCTTAGCGGGAGGCCATTATCCGCACTACTTT; CDR3aa: CASSLAGGHYPHYF
v_gene: TRBV14; abundance: NA; d_gene: NA; j_gene: TRBJ2-5; CDR3nt: TGTGCCAGCAGTTCTGGCGGAACTTGGGAAGAGACCCAGTACTTC; CDR3aa: CASSSGGTWEETQYF
v_gene: TRBV7-8; abundance: NA; d_gene: NA; j_gene: TRBJ1-4; CDR3nt: TGCGCCAGCAGCTTGGAACCGGACGGTAATGAAAAACTGTTTTTT; CDR3aa: CASSLEPDGNEKLFF
v_gene: TRBV7-3; abundance: NA; d_gene: NA; j_gene: TRBJ2-6; CDR3nt: TGTGCCAGCACAAGAGCGGGCAGCTACGTTGAACACTGCCTGACTTTC; CDR3aa: CASTRAGSYVEHCLTF
v_gene: TRBV7-9; abundance: NA; d_gene: NA; j_gene: TRBJ1-1; CDR3nt: TGTGCCAGCAGCTTTCAAATAAGAGGGGAGAGCGATGAGTTCTTT; CDR3aa: CASSFQIRGESDEFF
v_gene: TRBV5-4; abundance: NA; d_gene: NA; j_gene: TRBJ1-2; CDR3nt: TGTGCCAGCAGCTTCGGCGGGGGCCCGGACATTGGCTACACCTTC; CDR3aa: CASSFGGGPDIGYTF
v_gene: TRBV7-9; abundance: NA; d_gene: NA; j_gene: TRBJ1-6; CDR3nt: TGTGCCAGCAGCTTGGGGGCCTGCGGCCATAACTCCCCCCTCCACTTT; CDR3aa: CASSLGACGHNSPLHF
v_gene: TRBV7-9; abundance: once; d_gene: NA; j_gene: TRBJ1-6; CDR3nt: TGTGCCAGCAGCTTGGGGGAGAGCGGCAATAATGAACCCCTCCACTTT; CDR3aa: CASSLGESGNNEPLHF
v_gene: TRBV7-6; abundance: NA; d_gene: NA; j_gene: TRBJ1-6; CDR3nt: TGTGCCAGCAGCTTAGCCCCCACAGATACGCAGTATTTTCACTTT; CDR3aa: CASSLAPTDTQYFHF
v_gene: TRBV20-1; abundance: NA; d_gene: TRBD2; j_gene: TRBJ2-3; CDR3nt: TGCAGTGCTACCGGTCTAGCGGAAGAGACAGATACGCAGTATTTT; CDR3aa: CSATGLAEETDTQYF
v_gene: TRBV7-9; abundance: NA; d_gene: NA; j_gene: TRBJ2-5; CDR3nt: TGTGCCAGCAGCCGTGCTAACGGAAAAAAAGACTTCCAGTACTTC; CDR3aa: CASSRANGKKDFQYF
v_gene: TRBV7-8; abundance: NA; d_gene: NA; j_gene: TRBJ2-2; CDR3nt: TGTGCCAGCAGCCCTCAACCAGACCGGACAGCCCTGTACCTGTTTTTT; CDR3aa: CASSPQPDRTALYLFF
v_gene: TRBV9; abundance: NA; d_gene: NA; j_gene: TRBJ1-1; CDR3nt: TGTGCCAGCAGCGTCGATCGGGCAGCCAACAATGAAGCTTTCTTT; CDR3aa: CASSVDRAANNEAFF
v_gene: TRBV11-3; abundance: NA; d_gene: NA; j_gene: TRBJ2-4; CDR3nt: TGTGCCAGCAGCTTGAATAAGCAGATTCAGTACTTC; CDR3aa: CASSLNKQIQYF
v_gene: TRBV19; abundance: once; d_gene: TRBD2; j_gene: TRBJ2-3; CDR3nt: TGTGCCAGTAGCCTGACTAGCGGTGCCTACACGCAGCAGTTC; CDR3aa: CASSLTSGAYTQQF
v_gene: TRBV11-2; abundance: NA; d_gene: TRBD1; j_gene: TRBJ1-2; CDR3nt: TGTGCCAGCAGCTTGACAGGGGGCGATAACTATGGCTACACCTTC; CDR3aa: CASSLTGGDNYGYTF
v_gene: TRBV20-1; abundance: many; d_gene: TRBD2; j_gene: TRBJ2-3; CDR3nt: TGCAGTGCTTATACTAGCGGGGGAGGGGCAGATACGCAGTATTTT; CDR3aa: CSAYTSGGGADTQYF
v_gene: TRBV20-1; abundance: NA; d_gene: TRBD2; j_gene: TRBJ2-1; CDR3nt: TGCAGTGCTGGTAGGACTAGCGGGGGGAGCGATGAGCAGTTCTTC; CDR3aa: CSAGRTSGGSDEQFF
v_gene: TRBV7-9; abundance: NA; d_gene: NA; j_gene: TRBJ1-5; CDR3nt: TGTGCCACCAGCAGAGTCGGTAGCAATCAGCCCCAGCTTTTT; CDR3aa: CATSRVGSNQPQLF
v_gene: TRBV7-2; abundance: NA; d_gene: TRBD2; j_gene: TRBJ2-1; CDR3nt: TGTGCCAGCAGCCCCGGTAGCGGGGGGGGTTACCGTGAGCAGTTCTTC; CDR3aa: CASSPGSGGGYREQFF
v_gene: TRBV7-2; abundance: NA; d_gene: NA; j_gene: TRBJ2-3; CDR3nt: TGTGCCAGCAGCTTCGCCGGATGGCGCGGGCACCGGTACTTT; CDR3aa: CASSFAGWRGHRYF
v_gene: TRBV11-1; abundance: NA; d_gene: NA; j_gene: TRBJ1-1; CDR3nt: TGTGCCAGCAGCTCAAGGGAGGCAGTTGGGAACACTGAAGCTTTCTTT; CDR3aa: CASSSREAVGNTEAFF
v_gene: TRBV19; abundance: NA; d_gene: TRBD2; j_gene: TRBJ2-3; CDR3nt: TGTGCCAGCAGTATAGCGGGCGGACCCAAAAATGAGCAGTATTTC; CDR3aa: CASSIAGGPKNEQYF
v_gene: TRBV5-6; abundance: once; d_gene: NA; j_gene: TRBJ2-1; CDR3nt: TGTGCCAGCAGCTTAGCTCGGAAGAGCGTCAATGAGCAGTTCTTC; CDR3aa: CASSLARKSVNEQFF
v_gene: TRBV13; abundance: NA; d_gene: NA; j_gene: TRBJ2-1; CDR3nt: TGTGCCAGCAGCCATACAGGGACTTCTTCCAATGAGCAGTTCTTC; CDR3aa: CASSHTGTSSNEQFF
v_gene: TRBV7-8; abundance: NA; d_gene: NA; j_gene: TRBJ2-6; CDR3nt: TGTGCCAGCAGCTTAGCGGGAGGTCCCGAGACCAAGTATCTGACTTTC; CDR3aa: CASSLAGGPETKYLTF
v_gene: TRBV9; abundance: NA; d_gene: NA; j_gene: TRBJ2-1; CDR3nt: TGTGCCAGCGGAGGAGCAGGGGATATTCAGTCCTTCGATGAGCAGTTCTTC; CDR3aa: CASGGAGDIQSFDEQFF
v_gene: TRBV2; abundance: NA; d_gene: TRBD2; j_gene: TRBJ2-3; CDR3nt: TGTGCCAGCAGTGGATTTAGCGGGAGAACAGATACGCAGTATTTT; CDR3aa: CASSGFSGRTDTQYF